Here is one TCR beta chain with its context. The data were taken from a study of blood T cell repertoires in COVID-19. Whole-study context: COVID-19 samples from acute and convalescent phases originated in the United States, Italy and Spain. T cells, B-cell-depleted T cells, or PBMCs supplied cDNA or gDNA.

How the authors handled the data: Scientists estimated how many nucleated cells there were by amplifying reference gene primers. Here immunoSEQ multiplex PCR was the method, and the copy in TCRdb shows in-frame clones only, minus some. V, J and clone size reflect that table, while D and trimming were determined from the DNA. Here the sample spans 150,000 to 200,000 clones, roughly 79% being singletons. Sample: peripheral blood. The sequence derives from a woman aged 70-85 years with acute or convalescent COVID-19.

The CDR3 DNA follows: TGTGCCAGCAGAAGGGGGCCTGGAAACACCATATATTTT. Amino acid sequence: CASRRGPGNTIYF. The chain joins TRBV6-5 to TRBJ1-3; 7 nucleotides align to TRBD1. CDR1 MNHEY and CDR2 SVGAGI come from the germline V gene. CDR3 length equals 13 residues. Trimming took 6 bases from V and 2 from J; bases not matched to a gene: 1.